This T cell receptor (beta chain) came from a study of identical twins. This clonotype was recorded a few times. TCRdb used MiXCR to reprocess the 5' RACE reads, holding one entry per CDR3 protein. The sample records about 550,000 distinct CDR3 sequences, around 22% being singletons. The junction had 7 bases not matched to a gene; V was cut back by 4 bases and J by 5 bases. Germline V gene lookup returns CDR1 SGHRS and CDR2 YFSETQ. The CDR3 has 16 residues. In addition, the sample was reused for a study of yellow fever vaccine responses in identical twins.

This TCR derives from a woman younger than 35 in good health. Sequences were obtained from CD4+ T cells sorted from blood. The chain is built from TRBV5-1 and TRBJ2-3; 13 nucleotides match TRBD2. CDR3 region: CASSPNGLAGEDTQYF. In DNA, the CDR3 is TGCGCCAGCAGCCCTAATGGACTAGCGGGAGAAGATACGCAGTATTTT.